These T cell receptor beta chains were read from a single sample in a study of blood T cell repertoires in COVID-19. Measured with immunoSEQ multiplex PCR; TCRdb has only the in-frame clones, and not every one. The table lists 150,000 to 200,000 clones, approximately 86% of them singletons. Sequences were obtained from peripheral blood. All receptors derive from a man aged 50 to 60 with active or convalescent COVID-19. CDR3s include the opening cysteine and the closing phenylalanine or tryptophan. Fields, in order: D gene, J gene, V gene, clone size, CDR3 protein, CDR3 DNA. D genes are given only for firm matches. Size values are once, few and many counts, or a class for expanded clones, and some rows have none.

NA	TRBJ2-3	TRBV2	few	CASSPHPWEGVGSTDTQYF	TGTGCCAGCAGTCCCCACCCCTGGGAAGGGGTGGGCAGCACAGATACGCAGTATTTT
NA	TRBJ1-3	TRBV6-5	NA	CASSRRAVSGNTIYF	TGTGCCAGCAGTAGGCGGGCAGTCTCTGGAAACACCATATATTTT
NA	TRBJ2-5	TRBV7-2	once	CASTTGQETQYF	TGTGCCAGCACTACAGGTCAAGAGACCCAGTACTTC
NA	TRBJ1-1	TRBV19	NA	CASRSRGTQNTEAFF	TGTGCCAGCAGGTCGCGGGGGACCCAGAACACTGAAGCTTTCTTT
TRBD1	TRBJ1-2	TRBV29-1	once	CSVPKGWTGGIGGYTF	TGCAGCGTCCCTAAGGGGTGGACAGGTGGTATAGGTGGCTACACCTTC
TRBD1	TRBJ2-7	TRBV7-2	NA	CASSPIQGAGTYEQYF	TGTGCCAGCAGCCCAATCCAGGGGGCCGGGACCTACGAGCAGTACTTC
TRBD2	TRBJ2-3	TRBV5-1	NA	CASSFLSTSGSTDTQYF	TGCGCCAGCAGCTTCCTCTCGACTAGCGGTAGCACAGATACGCAGTATTTT
TRBD1	TRBJ2-5	TRBV24-1	NA	CATSDSGGGETQYF	TGTGCCACCAGTGATTCAGGGGGTGGAGAGACCCAGTACTTC
TRBD1	TRBJ1-1	TRBV9	NA	CASSLHETGTGTEAFF	TGTGCCAGCAGCCTTCACGAGACAGGGACGGGGACTGAAGCTTTCTTT
NA	TRBJ1-2	TRBV19	NA	CASSIDKPIGGKFSYGYTF	TGTGCCAGTAGTATAGATAAACCGATAGGAGGGAAATTCTCCTATGGCTACACCTTC
NA	TRBJ1-2	TRBV6-5	NA	CASSPTLGQLYGYTF	TGTGCCAGCAGTCCTACCCTGGGACAACTCTATGGCTACACCTTC
TRBD1	TRBJ1-6	TRBV7-2	NA	CASSLGQGGLSPLHF	TGTGCCAGCAGCTTGGGACAGGGAGGGTTGTCACCCCTCCACTTT
NA	TRBJ1-3	TRBV28	NA	CASSSARMSSGNTIYF	TGTGCCAGCAGTTCCGCGAGAATGAGCTCTGGAAACACCATATATTTT
NA	TRBJ1-1	TRBV6-1	NA	CASSDRGRTEAFF	TGTGCCAGCAGTGACAGGGGTAGAACTGAAGCTTTCTTT
TRBD2	TRBJ2-3	TRBV18	NA	CASSPPTSGGTDTQYF	TGTGCCAGCTCACCACCGACTAGCGGGGGCACAGATACGCAGTATTTT
TRBD1	TRBJ2-5	TRBV28	NA	CAIWGQAEETQYF	TGTGCCATCTGGGGACAGGCAGAAGAGACCCAGTACTTC
TRBD1	TRBJ1-2	TRBV9	NA	CASSSGGTGNYGYTF	TGTGCCAGCAGCTCAGGAGGGACAGGCAACTATGGCTACACCTTC
TRBD1	TRBJ1-2	TRBV27	NA	CASSLFPAGTGGGGYTF	TGTGCCAGCAGTTTATTCCCAGCCGGGACAGGGGGCGGGGGCTACACCTTC
NA	TRBJ1-1	TRBV12-2	NA	CASRPSGQGARTEAFF	TGTGCAAGTCGCCCATCGGGACAGGGGGCGAGGACTGAAGCTTTCTTT
NA	TRBJ1-4	TRBV10-3	NA	CAISTKENEKLFF	TGTGCCATCAGCACAAAGGAGAACGAAAAACTGTTTTTT
TRBD1	TRBJ1-1	TRBV10-3	NA	CAITGTVNTEAFF	TGTGCCATCACTGGGACAGTGAACACTGAAGCTTTCTTT
TRBD1	TRBJ2-1	TRBV29-1	NA	CTWGTGGGEQFF	TGCACTTGGGGGACAGGGGGCGGTGAGCAGTTCTTC
NA	TRBJ1-5	TRBV9	NA	CASSRRGGTGQPQHF	TGTGCCAGCAGCCGAAGGGGGGGTACCGGTCAGCCCCAGCATTTT
NA	TRBJ1-2	TRBV27	NA	CASSLSSPLYGYTF	TGTGCCAGCAGTTTATCGAGCCCCCTCTATGGCTACACCTTC
NA	TRBJ1-1	TRBV7-2	NA	CASSRGQMNTEAFF	TGTGCCAGCAGCCGCGGACAGATGAACACTGAAGCTTTCTTT
TRBD1	TRBJ2-7	TRBV19	NA	CASTPGTGVVGEQYF	TGTGCCAGTACCCCCGGGACAGGGGTAGTGGGCGAGCAGTACTTC
TRBD1	TRBJ2-7	TRBV5-1	NA	CASSQDRAYEQYF	TGCGCCAGCAGCCAAGACAGGGCCTACGAGCAGTACTTC
NA	TRBJ1-1	TRBV6-5	NA	CASRGGEGTEAFF	TGTGCCAGCAGGGGGGGGGAGGGCACTGAAGCTTTCTTT
TRBD2	TRBJ2-7	TRBV7-2	NA	CASSLYGGLAGGTSYEQYF	TGTGCCAGCAGCTTATACGGTGGGCTAGCGGGAGGAACTTCCTACGAGCAGTACTTC
TRBD1	TRBJ1-5	TRBV5-1	NA	CASSVGTEGQPQHF	TGCGCCAGCAGCGTAGGGACAGAGGGTCAGCCCCAGCATTTT
TRBD1	TRBJ1-2	TRBV7-9	NA	CASSPSGTGVGYTF	TGTGCCAGCAGCCCCTCCGGGACAGGGGTAGGCTACACCTTC
NA	TRBJ1-1	TRBV3-1/TRBV3-2	once	CASSRNGGIPEAFF	TGTGCCAGCAGCCGAAATGGAGGGATCCCTGAAGCTTTCTTT
NA	TRBJ1-6	TRBV6-1	NA	CASSEVGDRRGSNSPLHF	TGTGCCAGCAGTGAGGTAGGCGACCGACGAGGGTCGAATTCACCCCTCCACTTT
NA	TRBJ1-5	TRBV7-2	once	CASSLSQGLAQPQHF	TGTGCCAGCAGCTTATCCCAGGGGCTCGCTCAGCCCCAGCATTTT